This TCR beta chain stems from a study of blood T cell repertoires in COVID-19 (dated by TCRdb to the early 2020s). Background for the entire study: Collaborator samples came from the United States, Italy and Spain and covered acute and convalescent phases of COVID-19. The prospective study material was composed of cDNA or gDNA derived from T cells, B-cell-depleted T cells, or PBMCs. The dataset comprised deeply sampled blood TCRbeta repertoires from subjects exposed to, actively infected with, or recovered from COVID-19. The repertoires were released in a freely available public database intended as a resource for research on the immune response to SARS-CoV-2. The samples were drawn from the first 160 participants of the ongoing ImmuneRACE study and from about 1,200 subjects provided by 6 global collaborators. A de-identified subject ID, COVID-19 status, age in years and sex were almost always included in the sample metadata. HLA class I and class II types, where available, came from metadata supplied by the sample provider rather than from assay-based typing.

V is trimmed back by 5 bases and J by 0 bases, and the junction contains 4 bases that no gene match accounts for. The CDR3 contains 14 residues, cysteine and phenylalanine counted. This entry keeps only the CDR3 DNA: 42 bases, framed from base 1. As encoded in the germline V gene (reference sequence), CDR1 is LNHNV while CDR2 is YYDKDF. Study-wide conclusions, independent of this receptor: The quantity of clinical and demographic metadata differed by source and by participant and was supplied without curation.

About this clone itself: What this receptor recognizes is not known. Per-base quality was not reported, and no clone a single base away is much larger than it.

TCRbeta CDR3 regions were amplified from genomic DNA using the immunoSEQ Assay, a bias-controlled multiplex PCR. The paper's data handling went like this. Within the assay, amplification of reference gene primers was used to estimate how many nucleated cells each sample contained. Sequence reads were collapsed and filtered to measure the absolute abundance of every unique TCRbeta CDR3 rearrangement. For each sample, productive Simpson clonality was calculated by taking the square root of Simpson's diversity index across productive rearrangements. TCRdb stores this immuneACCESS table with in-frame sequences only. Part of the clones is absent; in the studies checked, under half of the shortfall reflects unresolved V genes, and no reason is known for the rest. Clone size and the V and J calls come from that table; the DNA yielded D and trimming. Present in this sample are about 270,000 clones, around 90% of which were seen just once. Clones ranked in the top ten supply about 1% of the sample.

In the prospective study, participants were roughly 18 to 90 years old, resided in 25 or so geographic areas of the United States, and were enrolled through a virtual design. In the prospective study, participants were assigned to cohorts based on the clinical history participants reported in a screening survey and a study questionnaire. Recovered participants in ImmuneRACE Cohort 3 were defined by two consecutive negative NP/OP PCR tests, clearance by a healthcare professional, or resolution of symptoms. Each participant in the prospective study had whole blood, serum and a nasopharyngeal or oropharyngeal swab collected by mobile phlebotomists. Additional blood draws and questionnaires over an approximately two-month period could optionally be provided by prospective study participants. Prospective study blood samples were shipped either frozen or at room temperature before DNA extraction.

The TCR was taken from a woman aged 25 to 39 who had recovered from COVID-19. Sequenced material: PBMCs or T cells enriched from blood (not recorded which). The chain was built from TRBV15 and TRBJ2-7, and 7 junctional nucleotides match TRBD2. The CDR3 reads CATSLAESSYEQYF. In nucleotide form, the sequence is TGTGCCACCAGCCTAGCGGAAAGCTCCTACGAGCAGTACTTC.